This T cell receptor (beta chain) emerged from a study of vaccination effects on CD4 cells after COVID-19. Study-wide findings and caveats: Marked clonal contraction was seen in infection- and vaccine-induced clones late after vaccination.

The CDR3 totals 15 residues. The V end lost 0 bases, the J end lost 0 bases, and 7 bases lay between the germline ends. Germline CDR1 and CDR2: SGHRS and YFSETQ. Profiled with immunoSEQ multiplex PCR; TCRdb holds only in-frame clones, not every one. The sample has under 25,000 clones, roughly four fifths seen once. Ahead of sequencing, the ViraFEST assay grew antigen-specific CD4+ T cells using viral peptide pools. At the end of over 8 days of culture, CD4+ T cells were isolated. Nucleocapsid antibodies were negative in the vaccine recipients, who had never had SARS-CoV-2 infection. Remarks on this clone: Its antigen is still unknown.

This receptor was taken from a human donor who received a COVID-19 vaccine. The chain has TRBV5-1 and TRBJ1-3, with unresolved D. The specimen comprised CD4+ T cells from PBMCs cultured with SARS-CoV-2 spike peptides, sampled before COVID-19 vaccination. CDR3 loop: CASSLAKNSGNTIYF. The CDR3 nucleotides read TGCGCCAGCAGCTTGGCGAAAAACTCTGGAAACACCATATATTTT.